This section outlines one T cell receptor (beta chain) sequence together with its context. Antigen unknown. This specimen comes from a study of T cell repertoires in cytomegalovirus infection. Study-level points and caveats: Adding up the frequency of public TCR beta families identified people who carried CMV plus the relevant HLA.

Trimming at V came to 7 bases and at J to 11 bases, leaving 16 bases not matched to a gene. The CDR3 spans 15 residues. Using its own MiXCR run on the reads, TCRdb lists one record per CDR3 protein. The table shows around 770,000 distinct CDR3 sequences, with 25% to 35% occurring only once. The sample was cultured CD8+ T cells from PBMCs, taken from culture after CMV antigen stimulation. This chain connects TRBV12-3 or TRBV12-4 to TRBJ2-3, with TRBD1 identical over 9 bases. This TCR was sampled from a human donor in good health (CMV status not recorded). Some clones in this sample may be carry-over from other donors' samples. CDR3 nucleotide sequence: TGTGCCAGCACAAAGACAGGGGGAGTAAAAAAAATGCAGTATTTT. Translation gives CASTKTGGVKKMQYF.